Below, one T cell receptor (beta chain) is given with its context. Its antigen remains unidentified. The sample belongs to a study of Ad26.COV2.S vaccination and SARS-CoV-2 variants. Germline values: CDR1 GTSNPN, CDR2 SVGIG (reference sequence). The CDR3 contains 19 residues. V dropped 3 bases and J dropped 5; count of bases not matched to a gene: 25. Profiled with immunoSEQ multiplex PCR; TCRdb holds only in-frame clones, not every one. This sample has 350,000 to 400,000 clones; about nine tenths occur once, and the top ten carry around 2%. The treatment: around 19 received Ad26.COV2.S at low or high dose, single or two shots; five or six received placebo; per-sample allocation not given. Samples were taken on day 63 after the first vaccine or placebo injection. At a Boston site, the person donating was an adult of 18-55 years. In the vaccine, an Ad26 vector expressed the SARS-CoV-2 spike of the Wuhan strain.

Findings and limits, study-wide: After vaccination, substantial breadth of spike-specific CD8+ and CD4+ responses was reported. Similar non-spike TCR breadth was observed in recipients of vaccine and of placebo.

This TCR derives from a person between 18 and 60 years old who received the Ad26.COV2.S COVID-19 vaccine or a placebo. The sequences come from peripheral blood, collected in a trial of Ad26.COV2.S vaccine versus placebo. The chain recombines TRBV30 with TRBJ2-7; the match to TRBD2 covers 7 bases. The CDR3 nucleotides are TGTGCCTGGAGCGAAAAACCGGTCAGGGCGTGGGGGGGGAGCCACGAGCAGTACTTC. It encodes CAWSEKPVRAWGGSHEQYF.